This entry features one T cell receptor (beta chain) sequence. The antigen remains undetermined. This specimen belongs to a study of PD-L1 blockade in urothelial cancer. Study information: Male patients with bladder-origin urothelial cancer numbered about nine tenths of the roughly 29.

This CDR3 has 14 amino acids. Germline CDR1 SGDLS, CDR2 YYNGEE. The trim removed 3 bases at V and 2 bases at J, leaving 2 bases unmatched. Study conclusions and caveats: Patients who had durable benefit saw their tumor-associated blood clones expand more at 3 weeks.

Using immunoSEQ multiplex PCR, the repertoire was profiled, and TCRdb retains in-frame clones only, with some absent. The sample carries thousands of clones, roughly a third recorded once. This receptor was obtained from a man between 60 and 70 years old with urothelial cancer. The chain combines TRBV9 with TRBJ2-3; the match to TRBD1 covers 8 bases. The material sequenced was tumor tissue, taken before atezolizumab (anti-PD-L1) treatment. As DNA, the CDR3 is TGTGCCAGCAGCGAGGGACAGGCCACAGATACGCAGTATTTT. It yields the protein CASSEGQATDTQYF.